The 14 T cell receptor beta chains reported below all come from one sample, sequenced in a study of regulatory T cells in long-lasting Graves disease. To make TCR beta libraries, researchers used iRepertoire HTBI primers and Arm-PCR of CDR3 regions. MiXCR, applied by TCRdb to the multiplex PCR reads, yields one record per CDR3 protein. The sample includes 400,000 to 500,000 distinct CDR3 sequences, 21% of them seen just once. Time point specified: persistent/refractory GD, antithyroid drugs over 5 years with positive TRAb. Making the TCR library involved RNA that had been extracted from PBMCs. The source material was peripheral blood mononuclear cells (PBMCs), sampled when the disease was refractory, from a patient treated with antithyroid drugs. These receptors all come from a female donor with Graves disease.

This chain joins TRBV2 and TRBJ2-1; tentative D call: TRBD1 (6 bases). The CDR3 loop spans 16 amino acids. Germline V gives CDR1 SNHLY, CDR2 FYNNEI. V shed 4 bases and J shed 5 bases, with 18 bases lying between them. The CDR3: CASSGGDKIVNNEQFF. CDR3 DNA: TGTGCCAGCAGTGGAGGGGACAAGATTGTTAACAATGAGCAGTTCTTC.

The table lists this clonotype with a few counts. This CDR3 reads CAWSETRAAQYF. CDR3 DNA sequence: TGTGCCTGGAGTGAAACTCGGGCAGCCCAGTACTTC. The chain has TRBV30 and TRBJ2-7; no definite D call. The CDR3 loop spans 12 amino acids. CDR1 is GTSNPN and CDR2 is SVGIG in the germline V gene (reference sequence). Trimming removed 1 base at V and 10 bases at J, with 14 bases between.

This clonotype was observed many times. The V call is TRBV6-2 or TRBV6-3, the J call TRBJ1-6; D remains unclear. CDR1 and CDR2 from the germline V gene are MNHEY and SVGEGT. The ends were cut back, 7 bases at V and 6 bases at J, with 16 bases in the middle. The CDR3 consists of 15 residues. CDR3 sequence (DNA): TGTGCCAGCAACGGGCGACGGGCGCTTAATTCACCCCTCCACTTT. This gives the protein CASNGRRALNSPLHF.

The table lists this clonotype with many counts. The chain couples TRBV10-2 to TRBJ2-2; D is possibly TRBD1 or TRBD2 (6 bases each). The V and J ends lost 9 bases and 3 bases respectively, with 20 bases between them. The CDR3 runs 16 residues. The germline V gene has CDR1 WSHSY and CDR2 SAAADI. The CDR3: CARRGSGGGDTGELFF. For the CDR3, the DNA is TGCGCCAGGCGGGGAAGCGGAGGGGGAGACACCGGGGAGCTGTTTTTT.

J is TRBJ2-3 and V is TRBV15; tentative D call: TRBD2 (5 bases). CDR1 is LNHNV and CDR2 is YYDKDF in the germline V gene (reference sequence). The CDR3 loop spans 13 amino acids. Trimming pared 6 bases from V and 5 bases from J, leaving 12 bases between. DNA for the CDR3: TGTGCCACCAGGGACTCCCTAATAGATACGCAGTATTTT. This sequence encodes CATRDSLIDTQYF.

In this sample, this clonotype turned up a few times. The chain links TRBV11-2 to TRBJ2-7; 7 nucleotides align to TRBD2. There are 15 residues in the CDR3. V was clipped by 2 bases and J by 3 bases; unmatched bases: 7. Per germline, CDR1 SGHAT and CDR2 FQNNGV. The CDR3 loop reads CASSLKASGDYEQYF. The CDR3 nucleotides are TGTGCCAGCAGCTTAAAGGCTAGCGGAGACTACGAGCAGTACTTC.

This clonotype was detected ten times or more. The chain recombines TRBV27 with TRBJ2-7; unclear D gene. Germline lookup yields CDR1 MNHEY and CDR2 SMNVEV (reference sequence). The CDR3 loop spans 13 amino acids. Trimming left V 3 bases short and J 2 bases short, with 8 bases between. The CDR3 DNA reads TGTGCCAGCAGTTTCGGACGGCCCTACGAGCAGTACTTC. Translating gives CASSFGRPYEQYF.

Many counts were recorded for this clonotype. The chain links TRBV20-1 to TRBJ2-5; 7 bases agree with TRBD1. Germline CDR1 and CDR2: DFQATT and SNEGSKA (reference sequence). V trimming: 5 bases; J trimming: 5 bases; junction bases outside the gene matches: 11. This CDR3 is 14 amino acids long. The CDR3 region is CSAVQQGGWETQYF. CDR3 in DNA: TGCAGTGCTGTACAGCAAGGGGGCTGGGAGACCCAGTACTTC.

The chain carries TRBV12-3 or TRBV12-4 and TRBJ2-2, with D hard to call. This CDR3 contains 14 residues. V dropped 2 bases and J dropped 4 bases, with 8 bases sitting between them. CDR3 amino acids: CASSLTARTGELFF. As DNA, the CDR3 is TGTGCCAGCAGTTTAACGGCTCGCACCGGGGAGCTGTTTTTT.

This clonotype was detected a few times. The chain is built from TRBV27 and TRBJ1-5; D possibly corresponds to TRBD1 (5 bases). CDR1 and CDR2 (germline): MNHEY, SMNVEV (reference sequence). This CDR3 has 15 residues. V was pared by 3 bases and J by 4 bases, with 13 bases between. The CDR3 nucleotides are TGTGCCAGCAGTTTTGGGGCCGGAGGGAATCAGCCCCAGCATTTT. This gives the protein CASSFGAGGNQPQHF.

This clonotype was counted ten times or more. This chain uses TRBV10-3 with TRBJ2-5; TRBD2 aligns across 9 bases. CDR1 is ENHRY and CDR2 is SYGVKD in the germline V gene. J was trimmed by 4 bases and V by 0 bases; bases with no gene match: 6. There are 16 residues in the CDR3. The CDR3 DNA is TGTGCCATCAGTGAGTCTTTAGCGGGAGTAGGAGAGACCCAGTACTTC. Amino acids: CAISESLAGVGETQYF.

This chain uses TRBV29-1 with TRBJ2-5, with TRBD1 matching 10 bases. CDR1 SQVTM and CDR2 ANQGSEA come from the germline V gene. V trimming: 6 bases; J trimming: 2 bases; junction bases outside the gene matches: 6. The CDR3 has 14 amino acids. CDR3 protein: CSVLRDRGQETQYF. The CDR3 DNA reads TGCAGCGTCCTCCGGGACAGGGGACAAGAGACCCAGTACTTC.

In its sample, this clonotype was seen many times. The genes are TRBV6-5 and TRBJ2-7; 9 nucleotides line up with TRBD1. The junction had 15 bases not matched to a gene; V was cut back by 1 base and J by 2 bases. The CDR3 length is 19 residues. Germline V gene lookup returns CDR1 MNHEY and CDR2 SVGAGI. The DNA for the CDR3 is TGTGCCAGCAGTTACTTCGCGGGACAGGGTTTAGGGAGGGCCTACGAGCAGTACTTC. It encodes CASSYFAGQGLGRAYEQYF.

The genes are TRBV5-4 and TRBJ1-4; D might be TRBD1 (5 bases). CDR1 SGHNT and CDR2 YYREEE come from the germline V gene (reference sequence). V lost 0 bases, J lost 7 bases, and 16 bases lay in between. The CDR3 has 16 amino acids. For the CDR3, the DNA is TGTGCCAGCAGCTTGGGGGGGGTGCAGGGCGGTGAAAAACTGTTTTTT. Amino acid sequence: CASSLGGVQGGEKLFF.